This T cell receptor beta chain was captured by sequencing in a study of cytomegalovirus exposure and HLA in healthy donors (dated by TCRdb to about 2017). As for the study more broadly: An earlier analysis of approximately 640 of the donors reported 276 Gb of sequence data and roughly 110 million unique TCR beta sequences from around 200 million T cells. In an earlier analysis of 587 of the donors, high-throughput TCR beta sequencing was used to judge whether each TCR beta V gene segment behaved as functional or pseudogenic. Among roughly 400 genotyped donors of the cohort, an average of around 250,000 unique TCR beta nucleotide sequences was sequenced per donor, of which approximately 19% were non-productive. HLA typing covered class I and class II loci at four-digit resolution. Rather than drawing on any new phenotypic data, the later analysis identified candidate immune exposures from TCR beta sequences and the way those sequences occurred across donors. A later genetic analysis took genome-wide SNP genotypes for about three fifths of the 666 donors and used that subset as a discovery cohort. Because of strong linkage in the cohort, a few DR-DQ haplotypes were treated as single units for association and clustering. The study aimed to test whether signatures of past pathogen exposure could be identified by cataloging public T cell receptors. Every repertoire in the discovery cohort had been generated on one and the same sequencing platform. Donor age, sex, ethnicity and CMV serostatus were compiled alongside the repertoire data. A later analysis re-examined previously published TCR beta repertoires from more than 550 donors and added high-resolution HLA genotyping to investigate patterns of TCR occurrence. In addition to the first cohort of approximately 670 subjects, a separate validation cohort of 120 different subjects was used. The study used immunosequencing to profile the T cell repertoires of 666 subjects and linked those repertoires to cytomegalovirus serostatus. High-throughput TCR immunosequencing, statistical association of individual TCRs with disease status, and machine learning were combined to predict cytomegalovirus infection status. Of the approximately 400 genotyped donors, roughly 80% fell in the genetic ancestry cluster associated with self-reported Caucasian donors. An early release covering over 500 HLA-typed donors comprised about 300 gigabases of sequencing data and 85 million or so unique TCR sequences. The number of typed donors differed by locus: about 620-640 for A, B, C, DRB1 and DQB1; 522 for DQA1; approximately 610 for DPA1; and roughly 470 for DPB1. The full study reports these points: A cluster of highly shared sequence variants was judged likely to represent a technical artifact of the sequencing pipeline. An earlier analysis of several hundred of the donors showed that most TCR beta V segments appeared in productive rearrangements either about 87% or about 30% of the time, which broadly matched IMGT annotations. The only immune exposure information available for the cohort was CMV serostatus. Because HLA typing was missing for some donors at each locus, association tests included only the typed subset. The classifier was reported to diagnose cytomegalovirus status with high specificity and sensitivity in both the original cohort and the validation cohort. Most TCR sequences were observed very rarely across donors, whereas some public TCRs were present in many individuals. A later analysis found that most CMV-associated TCR beta chains appeared HLA-restricted, with HLA associations seemingly driven largely by CMV exposure. In a later genetic analysis, a missense DCLRE1C variant was associated with V-gene and J-gene trimming of TCR beta chains, and the association was replicated in an independent cohort. Linkage disequilibrium might explain the correlated functional status among segregating V segments, but an unknown experimental factor could not be ruled out. When HLA alleles, especially DR and DQ, strongly co-occurred, attributing TCR associations to individual alleles was difficult. In a later analysis, HLA-associated TCR beta chains were found to be more clonally expanded and to have lower generation probabilities than equally common non-associated chains. In a later analysis, several top co-occurrence clusters were reported to appear linked to parvovirus B19, influenza, CMV and Epstein-Barr virus. According to a later analysis, TCR association rates differed among HLA loci, with DRB1 alleles showing the most associated TCRs and HLA-C alleles showing the fewest. A further reported finding was that TCR beta sequences accurately predicted the HLA-A and HLA-B alleles for most subjects in the first cohort. In vitro tests confirmed that a few of the cytomegalovirus-associated TCR beta chains recognize cytomegalovirus antigens. A total of some 180 TCR beta chains were listed by the study as associated with cytomegalovirus. Sequencing depth was assumed to be roughly uniform across donors in the presence/absence analyses, though that assumption may not hold. This cohort had only TCR beta chains sequenced, and the lack of alpha or paired-chain data limited which features could be detected. It was suggested by the authors that the approach could potentially be generalized to other disease states and immunological phenotypes. Over 15 rarely observed V segments, including chromosome 9 orphons, were excluded from the earlier analysis of approximately 500 of the donors because counts were too low. A later analysis associated about 17,000 TCR beta sequences with specific HLA alleles at a false discovery rate of 0.05. In a later genetic analysis, fewer N-insertions in productive TCRs were reported among donors in an Asian-associated ancestry cluster than the approximately 670-donor mean.

Comment on this clone: Its target antigen remains unknown. The sample holds no much larger clone one base away, and base qualities are not on file.

The cohort comprised 710 or so healthy bone marrow donors. At the time of sampling, all cohort members were nominally healthy, though unrecorded immune exposures were likely present. The donor was CMV seronegative and belonged to the group of 350 to 400 seronegative cohort members. Each donor provided a peripheral blood sample, and peripheral blood mononuclear cells were used for TCR beta sequencing. The Qiagen DNeasy Blood Extraction Kit was used to extract genomic DNA from the blood cell samples. Libraries came from the immunoSEQ multiplex PCR assay. A mixture of 60 forward primers for TCR Vbeta segments and 13 reverse primers for TCR Jbeta segments was used in the multiplex PCR. Amplification of the CDR3 region of rearranged TCR beta genes was performed with a multiplex PCR assay on genomic DNA. On the Illumina HiSeq System, the amplified TCR beta libraries were sequenced as 87-base-pair reads. Under the source paper's analysis protocol: A later analysis tallied around 80 million unique TCR beta chains across the 640 or so repertoires, and approximately 12 million of those chains were shared by two or more donors. Raw reads were error-corrected and collapsed into unique sequences by a nearest-neighbor algorithm in which closely related sequences were merged to remove PCR and sequencing errors. To assign V, D and J gene segments, CDR3 sequences were aligned to IMGT reference sequences. For a sequence to be retained, at least a six-nucleotide match to both a V gene segment and a J gene segment was required. A rearrangement was called productive if the CDR3 had no stop codons and remained in frame with V and J, and every other rearrangement was called non-productive. CDR3 was defined by IMGT convention, running from the second conserved V-encoded cysteine to the conserved J-encoded phenylalanine. The earlier analysis of some 600 of the donors excluded sequences that lacked an unambiguous match to a single V gene segment. An earlier analysis of 587 of the donors called V segments functional above 56.7% productive rearrangements and segregating when the between-donor standard deviation exceeded 5%. To diagnose cytomegalovirus status from the catalog of TCR beta chain sequences, a statistical classification framework was built. A later analysis assigned V and J genes by comparing TCR nucleotide sequences with IMGT/GENE-DB human TR gene sequences. In a later analysis, CDR3 sequences and most-parsimonious VDJ recombination scenarios were assigned using the TCRdist pipeline. In a later analysis, each TCR beta chain was defined by its CDR3 amino acid sequence together with its V-gene family, and reads lacking a unique V-gene family were excluded. A later analysis removed 600 or so highly shared, low-generation-probability nucleotide sequences to deal with suspected cross-contamination and a sequencing artifact. In a later analysis, a clonal expansion index for each public chain was calculated from normalized within-repertoire ranks of inferred template counts. In a later analysis, generation probabilities were computed with a VDJ recombination model fitted to out-of-frame rearrangements, and the resulting probabilities were checked against IGoR. In a later analysis, TCR-TCR, TCR-HLA and TCR-CMV co-occurrence was scored with hypergeometric tests, and a repertoire-size bias correction was applied to TCR pairs. A later analysis estimated false discovery rates by permuting HLA or CMV assignments 20 times. In a later analysis, co-occurring TCRs were grouped with DBSCAN, and TCRdist sequence similarity was added when clustering was performed within HLA-allele-positive subsets. Co-occurrence clustering excluded repertoires with fewer than 30,000 or more than 120,000 public chains, plus five with anomalous nucleotide sharing. In its TCRdb copy, this immuneACCESS table keeps in-frame sequences only and misses some clones. Where compared with another copy, unresolved V genes explain less than half of these, and the others have no known cause. The V and J calls and clone size were taken over from that table, and D and trimming were inferred from the DNA. The sample profile shows a few hundred thousand clones; approximately 80% of them were found once. The ten biggest clones cover 2.9% of the sample.

This receptor was obtained from a man aged 25-45 years in good health and CMV-seronegative. The specimen sequenced was PBMCs.

The DNA reads as follows: TGTGCCAGCAGTTCCTCTGACAGCTCCGTTTATGAAAAACTGTTTTTT. It is translated as CASSSSDSSVYEKLFF. The chain is assembled from TRBV28 and TRBJ1-4; a tentative D match to TRBD1 spans 5 bases. CDR1 and CDR2 are drawn from the germline V gene: MDHEN, SYDVKM. The CDR3 contains 16 residues, cysteine and phenylalanine counted. Left in the record is the CDR3 DNA by itself, 48 bases read in frame from the first base. Between the V and J ends, shortened by 4 bases and 6 bases respectively, the junction contains 18 bases.